Listed here are 13 T cell receptor beta chains from one sample, sequenced in a study of cytomegalovirus exposure and HLA in healthy donors. The PCR ran on 60 Vbeta and 13 Jbeta primers. Measured with immunoSEQ multiplex PCR; TCRdb has only the in-frame clones, and not every one. The data include about 41,000 clones; the top ten clones carry under 8%. The sample consisted of PBMCs. These receptors originate from a man in his thirties or forties in good health and CMV-seronegative.

The CDR3, as DNA: TGTGCCAGCAGCCTCCGTGACAGTCTACTCTCTGGGGCCAACGTCCTGACTTTC. This translates into CASSLRDSLLSGANVLTF. The gene calls are TRBV7-6 and TRBJ2-6, with D possibly being TRBD1 (5 bases). This CDR3 has 18 amino acids. Trimming took 5 bases from V and 0 from J, leaving 17 bases between them. The germline gives CDR1 SGHVS, CDR2 FNYEAQ.

The DNA of the CDR3 is TGTGCCAGCAGCTTAGCGGGAGGGAGTCGGAATGAGCAGTTCTTC. Amino acids: CASSLAGGSRNEQFF. The rearrangement joins TRBV11-3 to TRBJ2-1; 8 bases are shared with TRBD2. Trimming cost V 1 base and J 7 bases; bases outside gene matches: 6. The CDR3 has 15 amino acids. The germline gives CDR1 SGHNT, CDR2 YENEEA.

This sequence joins TRBV12-5 and TRBJ1-3; 7 bases match TRBD1. The CDR3 extends over 17 amino acids. The V gene's germline CDR1 is LGHNT and CDR2 FRNRAP. Trimming removed 4 bases from V and 0 bases from J; junction bases left unmatched: 9. As DNA, the CDR3 is TGTGCTAGTGGTTGGACAGGTCAAAGGAACTCTGGAAACACCATATATTTT. It yields the protein CASGWTGQRNSGNTIYF.

The CDR3, as DNA: TGTGCCAGTACCACTAGCGGGAGGAGTTACAATGAGCAGTTCTTC. It specifies CASTTSGRSYNEQFF. V and J are TRBV19 and TRBJ2-1; 12 bases match TRBD2. V was pared by 7 bases and J by 4 bases, with 5 bases of the junction left unmatched. Germline CDR1 is LNHDA and CDR2 is SQIVND (reference sequence). The CDR3 runs 15 residues.

V and J are TRBV7-6 and TRBJ1-1, with D unresolved. The CDR3 covers 13 residues. Per germline, CDR1 SGHVS and CDR2 FNYEAQ. V gave up 6 bases and J gave up 3 bases, with 11 bases separating them. The CDR3 sequence: CASREGRDTEAFF. The DNA for the CDR3 is TGTGCCAGCAGGGAGGGAAGGGACACTGAAGCTTTCTTT.

J is TRBJ2-1 and V is TRBV7-9; 11 bases match TRBD2. CDR3 length equals 16 residues. Germline trimming cut 5 bases from V and 2 bases from J; bases unmatched to any gene: 5. Germline CDR1 and CDR2: SEHNR and FQNEAQ (reference sequence). In nucleotides, the CDR3 is TGTGCCAGCAGCAGGACTAGCGGGCCACCCTACAATGAGCAGTTCTTC. Encoded protein: CASSRTSGPPYNEQFF.

The chain couples TRBV7-2 to TRBJ1-5; 7 bases match TRBD1. V dropped 5 bases and J dropped 2; count of bases not matched to a gene: 3. From germline, CDR1 is SGHTA and CDR2 FQGNSA. The CDR3 totals 14 residues. CDR3 nucleotides: TGTGCCAGCAGCCCCAGGGGGGGCAATCAGCCCCAGCATTTT. It is translated as CASSPRGGNQPQHF.

The chain links TRBV4-3 to TRBJ2-7; D may be TRBD2 (7 bases). The CDR3 contains 17 residues. Trimming stripped 1 base from V and 4 bases from J, with 20 bases between. Germline CDR1 reads LGHNA; CDR2 reads YSLEER. CDR3 nucleotide sequence: TGCGCCAGCAGCCAAGCCTTAACTAGAGGGGGGGTGTACGAGCAGTACTTC. As protein: CASSQALTRGGVYEQYF.

The gene calls are TRBV29-1 and TRBJ2-3; TRBD2 aligns across 10 bases. The junction had 9 bases not matched to a gene; V was cut back by 4 bases and J by 2 bases. Germline lookup yields CDR1 SQVTM and CDR2 ANQGSEA. CDR3 length equals 16 residues. CDR3 sequence reads: CSVGEPGLAFTDTQYF. The DNA of the CDR3 is TGCAGCGTTGGAGAGCCGGGACTAGCGTTCACAGATACGCAGTATTTT.

The V and J genes are TRBV6-1 and TRBJ1-5; D gene uncertain. Looked up from germline, CDR1 is MNHNS and CDR2 is SASEGT. Deletions cut 0 bases from V and 7 bases from J, with 16 bases between. The length of the CDR3 is 16 residues. The CDR3 DNA is TGTGCCAGCAGTGAAGCGGGCAGCGGCCGCTGGCAGCCCCAGCATTTT. It translates to CASSEAGSGRWQPQHF.

The rearrangement joins TRBV7-6 to TRBJ1-5; D is perhaps TRBD1 (6 bases). Trimming removed 8 bases from V and 0 bases from J, with 29 bases in between. CDR3 length: 20 amino acids. The germline V gene encodes CDR1 SGHVS and CDR2 FNYEAQ. The DNA for the CDR3 is TGTGCCAGCTCAAAAGGCGGGGAGGGACACACAATTTATAGCAATCAGCCCCAGCATTTT. Translation gives CASSKGGEGHTIYSNQPQHF.

V usage is TRBV6-1 and J usage is TRBJ2-1, with 7 bases identical to TRBD1. Trimming at V came to 3 bases and at J to 1 base, leaving 9 bases not matched to a gene. The germline gives CDR1 MNHNS, CDR2 SASEGT. The CDR3 loop spans 17 amino acids. The CDR3 here is CASSDKKTGQSYNEQFF. CDR3 nucleotide sequence: TGTGCCAGCAGTGATAAAAAGACAGGGCAATCCTACAATGAGCAGTTCTTC.

The DNA for the CDR3 is TGCGCCAGCAGCTTGGCGTGGATAGGGGACGAGCAGTACTTC. Translated, it gives CASSLAWIGDEQYF. The chain carries TRBV5-1 and TRBJ2-7, with D possibly being TRBD1 (5 bases). The CDR3 covers 14 residues. Looked up from germline, CDR1 is SGHRS and CDR2 is YFSETQ. V was trimmed by 0 bases and J by 5 bases, leaving 12 bases between them.